These 22 T cell receptor beta chains were all obtained from the same sample, sequenced in a study of blood T cell repertoires in COVID-19 (TCRdb year 2020). The library was built by means of the immunoSEQ multiplex PCR assay. TCRdb stores this immuneACCESS table with in-frame sequences only. Part of the clones is absent; in the studies checked, under half of the shortfall reflects unresolved V genes, and no reason is known for the rest. The sample table records 13,000 or so clones; 65% to 80% of these occur just once. In total, the top ten clones hold approximately 40% of the sample. The sample was peripheral blood. These receptors were taken from a woman aged 80 or over with acute or convalescent COVID-19.

The CDR3 nucleotides are TGTGCCAGTAGTGCCAGAGGGGGGGGCTCCTACAATGAGCAGTTCTTC. Its translation: CASSARGGGSYNEQFF. The chain uses TRBV19 and TRBJ2-1; perhaps TRBD2 as D (7 bases). The CDR3 totals 16 residues. V lost 5 bases and J 0 bases, leaving 14 bases between the germline ends. CDR1 is LNHDA and CDR2 is SQIVND in the germline V gene (reference sequence).

For the CDR3, the DNA is TGCAGTGCTAGTTGGCAGGGAAAAAGCCTTGGGACCCAGTACTTC. Translating it yields CSASWQGKSLGTQYF. The rearrangement joins TRBV20-1 to TRBJ2-5; a weak D match, TRBD1 (5 bases). Between the trimmed V and J ends, which lost 3 bases and 7 bases, there was a span of 21 bases. The germline V gene has CDR1 DFQATT and CDR2 SNEGSKA (reference sequence). The CDR3 sequence is 15 residues long.

The chain links TRBV5-1 to TRBJ1-1; TRBD1 matches at 9 bases. The V gene end was trimmed by 5 bases and the J gene end by 2 bases; junction bases not matched to a gene: 7. This CDR3 is built from 15 residues. Germline V gene lookup returns CDR1 SGHRS and CDR2 YFSETQ. The chain's CDR3 is CASSSQGAGNTEAFF. CDR3 DNA sequence: TGCGCCAGCAGTTCACAGGGGGCTGGAAACACTGAAGCTTTCTTT.

This clone was recorded only once. The V and J genes are TRBV5-1 and TRBJ1-2; 11 nucleotides match TRBD1. V was pared by 4 bases and J by 5 bases, with 4 bases of the junction left unmatched. There are 14 residues in the CDR3. Germline loops: CDR1 SGHRS, CDR2 YFSETQ. As DNA, the CDR3 is TGCGCCAGCAGCGACGGGACAGGGGGGTATGGCTACACCTTC. Translating it yields CASSDGTGGYGYTF.

V gene TRBV7-3 combines with J gene TRBJ2-1; 7 nucleotides match TRBD2. The length of the CDR3 is 16 residues. CDR1 is SGHTA, CDR2 FQGTGA, per germline. Germline trimming cut 5 bases from V and 6 bases from J; bases unmatched to any gene: 13. CDR3 sequence: CASSDGGFSGSNEQFF. CDR3 sequence (DNA): TGTGCCAGCAGCGACGGGGGGTTCTCTGGCTCCAATGAGCAGTTCTTC.

This chain links TRBV19 with TRBJ2-3; TRBD2 matches 8 bases. Germline values: CDR1 LNHDA, CDR2 SQIVND (reference sequence). After removal of 6 bases from V and 4 bases from J, the junction contained 9 bases not matched to a gene. The CDR3 extends over 15 amino acids. CDR3 loop: CASRSILAGADTQYF. The CDR3 DNA reads as TGTGCCAGTAGATCGATTCTAGCGGGTGCAGATACGCAGTATTTT.

V and J are TRBV24-1 and TRBJ2-5; TRBD1 matches 7 bases. Germline V gives CDR1 KGHDR, CDR2 SFDVKD. The CDR3 runs to 14 residues. Germline trimming cut 2 bases from V and 1 base from J; bases unmatched to any gene: 0. CDR3 in DNA: TGTGCCACCAGTGATTGGACAGGCCAAGAGACCCAGTACTTC. This encodes CATSDWTGQETQYF.

This chain connects TRBV30 to TRBJ1-3; a weak D match, TRBD1 (5 bases). The V end lost 0 bases, the J end lost 4 bases, and 13 bases lay between the germline ends. The CDR3 spans 15 residues. From germline, CDR1 is GTSNPN and CDR2 SVGIG (reference sequence). DNA for the CDR3: TGTGCCTGGAGTGTACGGGGGGTCGGCGGAAACACCATATATTTT. This codes for CAWSVRGVGGNTIYF.

The V and J genes are TRBV5-4 and TRBJ2-3, with 9 positions matching TRBD1. The V gene's germline CDR1 is SGHNT and CDR2 YYREEE (reference sequence). After removal of 4 bases from V and 9 bases from J, the junction contained 6 bases not matched to a gene. The CDR3 runs to 13 residues. The CDR3 loop reads CASSTGQGWTQYF. In nucleotides, the CDR3 is TGTGCCAGCAGCACGGGACAGGGCTGGACGCAGTATTTT.

This sequence joins TRBV19 and TRBJ2-7, with D perhaps matching TRBD2 (7 bases). Germline assignment: CDR1 LNHDA and CDR2 SQIVND (reference sequence). With 1 base removed from V and 3 bases from J, the gap between germline ends came to 10 bases. The length of the CDR3 is 14 residues. The CDR3 sequence is CASSIGRGLYEQYF. For the CDR3, the DNA is TGTGCCAGTAGTATAGGGCGGGGGCTCTACGAGCAGTACTTC.

This clone was picked up one time. The rearrangement joins TRBV2 to TRBJ1-2; D may be TRBD1 (6 bases). V lost 6 bases to trimming and J lost 4 bases, with 18 bases between them. This CDR3 has 15 amino acids. Germline loops: CDR1 SNHLY, CDR2 FYNNEI. The CDR3 loop is CASSDGQRRGYGYTF. CDR3 sequence (DNA): TGTGCCAGCAGCGACGGACAGCGCCGCGGCTATGGCTACACCTTC. Full variable domain (missing parts from reference TRBV2 and TRBJ1-2): EPEVTQTPSHQVTQMGQEVILRCVPISNHLYFYWYRQILGQKVEFLVSFYNNEISEKSEIFDDQFSVERPDGSNFTLKIRSTKLEDSAMYFCASSDGQRRGYGYTFGSGTRLTVV.

V is TRBV30 and J is TRBJ1-5; unclear D gene. Trimming took off 4 bases at V and 4 bases at J, with 11 bases between the two ends. This CDR3 comprises 13 residues. Germline V CDR1 and CDR2: GTSNPN, SVGIG (reference sequence). CDR3 in DNA: TGTGCCTGGAACAGTCAGACAAATCAGCCCCAGCATTTT. Protein sequence: CAWNSQTNQPQHF.

This chain joins TRBV25-1 and TRBJ1-2; the match to TRBD1 covers 7 bases. Looked up from germline, CDR1 is MGHDK and CDR2 is SYGVNS. This CDR3 is 13 amino acids long. J gave up 8 bases and V 4 bases, and 7 bases lay outside the gene matches. In DNA form, the CDR3 reads TGTGCCAGCAGTGCCCGGACAGGTGGGGGCTACACCTTC. This gives the protein CASSARTGGGYTF.

This sequence joins TRBV10-3 and TRBJ1-5, with 7 bases matching TRBD1. CDR1 is ENHRY, CDR2 SYGVKD, per germline. J lost 2 bases, V lost 4 bases, and 5 bases had no gene match. CDR3 length: 15 amino acids. CDR3: CAISGSTGGNQPQHF. In DNA form, the CDR3 reads TGTGCCATCAGTGGGTCAACAGGGGGCAATCAGCCCCAGCATTTT.

On this clone itself: An end of the junction differs from the germline gene, which may be a read error. The CDR3 loop reads CASSIAGTTYTGELFF. In nucleotides, the CDR3 is TGTGCCAGCAGCATAGCCGGGACTACCTACACCGGGGAGCTGTTTTTT. This chain links TRBV7-9 with TRBJ2-2; TRBD2 agrees at 7 bases. Looked up from germline, CDR1 is SEHNR and CDR2 is FQNEAQ (reference sequence). The CDR3 is 16 residues long.

In this sample, this clone turned up once. The gene calls are TRBV6-5 and TRBJ1-1, with a weak D call TRBD1 (6 bases). The CDR3 is 13 amino acids. Per germline, CDR1 MNHEY and CDR2 SVGAGI. V was trimmed by 2 bases and J by 10 bases, leaving 14 bases between them. The CDR3 bases are TGTGCCAGCAGTTACCGGGACACCAAAGGAGCTTTCTTT. Translated: CASSYRDTKGAFF.

This clone is a singleton in its sample. The V call is TRBV4-2, the J call TRBJ2-3; 9 nucleotides match TRBD2. V lost 0 bases to trimming and J lost 4 bases; unmatched junction nucleotides: 5. This CDR3 spans 16 amino acids. Germline V gene sequence: CDR1 LGHNA, CDR2 YNFKEQ. CDR3 in amino acids: CASSQDLGGGADTQYF. The CDR3 DNA reads TGTGCCAGCAGCCAAGATCTCGGCGGGGGGGCAGATACGCAGTATTTT.

The rearrangement uses TRBV7-2 and TRBJ1-4, with D uncertain. CDR3 length: 13 amino acids. Germline loops: CDR1 SGHTA, CDR2 FQGNSA. Trimming removed 3 bases from V and 4 bases from J, with 6 bases in between. This CDR3 is CASSFSYNEKLFF. The DNA of the CDR3 is TGTGCCAGCAGCTTTAGCTATAATGAAAAACTGTTTTTT. Together with reference TRBV7-2 and TRBJ1-4, the CDR3 gives the full variable domain: GAGVSQSPSNKVTEKGKDVELRCDPISGHTALYWYRQSLGQGLEFLIYFQGNSAPDKSGLPSDRFSAERTGGSVSTLTIQRTQQEDSAVYLCASSFSYNEKLFFGSGTQLSVL.

The rearrangement uses TRBV4-1 and TRBJ1-5; D perhaps matches TRBD1 (5 bases). Deletions cut 0 bases from V and 5 bases from J, with 14 bases between. The CDR3 is made up of 16 amino acids. Germline CDR1 MGHRA, CDR2 YSYEKL. The CDR3 bases are TGCGCCAGCAGCCAAGAAGGGTCTGGGGGGTATCAGCCCCAGCATTTT. This codes for CASSQEGSGGYQPQHF.

This sequence joins TRBV5-1 and TRBJ2-1; tentative D call: TRBD2 (6 bases). Germline V gives CDR1 SGHRS, CDR2 YFSETQ. The CDR3 length is 15 residues. Trimming cost V 6 bases and J 7 bases, with 20 bases left between them. CDR3 coding DNA: TGCGCCAGCACCCGAACCGCAGGGACTTGGAATGAGCAGTTCTTC. This codes for CASTRTAGTWNEQFF.

The chain links TRBV30 to TRBJ1-5; D may be TRBD1 (6 bases). The CDR3 has 15 residues. The germline CDR1 and CDR2 sequences are GTSNPN and SVGIG (reference sequence). The germline V and J ends were trimmed by 0 bases and 6 bases, with 15 bases remaining between them. CDR3 nucleotide sequence: TGTGCCTGGAGTGTAGGCGGGGGCGGTCGTCAGCCCCAGCATTTT. Amino acids: CAWSVGGGGRQPQHF.

The CDR3 bases are TGTGCCAGCAGTCGGACAGGTCGTTACGAGCAGTACTTC. Protein sequence: CASSRTGRYEQYF. The genes are TRBV6-5 and TRBJ2-7, with TRBD1 matching over 7 bases. Germline V CDR1 and CDR2: MNHEY, SVGAGI. The junction had 5 bases not matched to a gene; V was cut back by 5 bases and J by 4 bases. This CDR3 has 13 residues.